These 29 T cell receptor beta chains share one sample of origin, sequenced in a study of blood T cell repertoires in COVID-19. Measured with immunoSEQ multiplex PCR; TCRdb has only the in-frame clones, and not every one. Counted here are 210,000 or so clones, 75% to 85% occurring once; the ten biggest clones make up 5% to 6.5%. The specimen was peripheral blood. The source of these receptors is a man aged 45 to 65 with COVID-19, enrolled during active disease.

The V call is TRBV7-2, the J call TRBJ1-1, with TRBD1 as a possible D gene (5 bases). The ends were cut back, 2 bases at V and 5 bases at J, with 12 bases in the middle. Germline CDR1 and CDR2: SGHTA and FQGNSA. This CDR3 is built from 14 residues. CDR3: CASSLQGRDTEAFF. The CDR3, as DNA: TGTGCCAGCAGCTTACAGGGAAGGGATACTGAAGCTTTCTTT.

This clone came up a few times. This chain connects TRBV7-2 to TRBJ1-1; 7 positions agree with TRBD1. The J segment lost 5 bases and the V segment lost 5 bases, leaving 11 bases of the junction unmatched. This CDR3 comprises 15 residues. Looked up from germline, CDR1 is SGHTA and CDR2 is FQGNSA. The CDR3 spells CASSRRGGAGTEAFF. The CDR3 DNA reads TGTGCCAGCAGCCGCCGAGGGGGCGCGGGTACTGAAGCTTTCTTT.

V and J are TRBV6-5 and TRBJ2-3, with D possibly being TRBD2 (6 bases). V lost 6 bases to trimming and J lost 9 bases, with 10 bases between them. From germline, CDR1 is MNHEY and CDR2 SVGAGI. This CDR3 is 11 amino acids long. CDR3 protein: CASSAGRTQYF. The CDR3 DNA is TGTGCCAGCAGCGCGGGGCGAACGCAGTATTTT.

This clone appeared a single time. This chain joins TRBV7-8 and TRBJ2-1; 7 nucleotides match TRBD1. Germline V gene sequence: CDR1 SGHVS, CDR2 FQNEAQ. Trimming removed 2 bases from V and 7 bases from J; junction bases left unmatched: 11. The CDR3 spans 16 residues. The CDR3 reads CASSLSVGGVWNEQFF. For the CDR3, the DNA is TGTGCCAGCAGCTTATCCGTAGGGGGCGTTTGGAATGAGCAGTTCTTC.

This chain connects TRBV19 to TRBJ2-6, with TRBD1 as a possible D gene (5 bases). CDR1 and CDR2 from the germline V gene are LNHDA and SQIVND (reference sequence). The CDR3 consists of 15 residues. Trimming stripped 2 bases from V and 3 bases from J, with 8 bases between. CDR3 amino acids: CASSISRDGANVLTF. The CDR3, as DNA: TGTGCCAGTAGTATAAGCAGGGATGGGGCCAACGTCCTGACTTTC.

V and J are TRBV28 and TRBJ2-5; 8 bases are a match to TRBD2. Trimming took 7 bases from V and 5 from J; bases not matched to a gene: 6. Germline V gives CDR1 MDHEN, CDR2 SYDVKM. The CDR3 consists of 13 residues. The chain's CDR3 is CASTLTGGETQYF. The DNA of the CDR3 is TGTGCCAGCACCTTGACGGGAGGGGAGACCCAGTACTTC. Full variable domain (rest looked up from reference TRBV28 and TRBJ2-5): DVKVTQSSRYLVKRTGEKVFLECVQDMDHENMFWYRQDPGLGLRLIYFSYDVKMKEKGDIPEGYSVSREKKERFSLILESASTNQTSMYLCASTLTGGETQYFGPGTRLLVL.

The chain links TRBV5-4 to TRBJ1-4; 7 bases are shared with TRBD1. This CDR3 comprises 15 residues. Germline assignment: CDR1 SGHNT and CDR2 YYREEE (reference sequence). J gave up 2 bases and V 1 base, and 2 bases lay outside the gene matches. The CDR3 coding sequence is TGTGCCAGCAGCTTGTCGACAGGGACTAATGAAAAACTGTTTTTT. This sequence encodes CASSLSTGTNEKLFF.

Written as DNA, the CDR3 is TGTGCCACCAGTGGGAGGAGGGGTGAGCAGTTCTTC. Protein: CATSGRRGEQFF. The genes are TRBV24-1 and TRBJ2-1; possibly TRBD2 for D (6 bases). Trimming left V 5 bases short and J 9 bases short, with 10 bases between. The CDR3 is 12 residues long. Germline V lookup: CDR1 KGHDR, CDR2 SFDVKD.

The J gene is TRBJ2-7, the V gene TRBV7-8; 7 bases agree with TRBD1. The CDR3 has 13 residues. With 5 bases clipped from V and 4 bases from J, the junction kept 5 bases outside the gene matches. Germline CDR1 reads SGHVS; CDR2 reads FQNEAQ. The CDR3 here is CASSPTGKYEQYF. CDR3 DNA sequence: TGTGCCAGCAGCCCGACAGGGAAATACGAGCAGTACTTC.

The chain links TRBV28 to TRBJ2-3; D ambiguous. The CDR3 loop spans 14 amino acids. With 2 bases removed from V and 3 bases from J, the gap between germline ends came to 9 bases. Germline V gene sequence: CDR1 MDHEN, CDR2 SYDVKM. The CDR3 nucleotides read TGTGCCAGCAGTTTACTATCGAGGACAGATACGCAGTATTTT. Protein product: CASSLLSRTDTQYF.

This chain uses TRBV29-1 with TRBJ2-7, with D uncertain. CDR1 and CDR2 from the germline V gene are SQVTM and ANQGSEA. This CDR3 contains 10 residues. Trimming took off 4 bases at V and 7 bases at J, with 8 bases between the two ends. The CDR3 DNA reads TGCAGCGTTGCCTACGGTGAGCAGTACTTC. Amino acids: CSVAYGEQYF.

The gene calls are TRBV11-2 and TRBJ1-2; 9 bases agree with TRBD1. The CDR3 has 14 amino acids. Germline assignment: CDR1 SGHAT and CDR2 FQNNGV. V was clipped by 5 bases and J by 7 bases; unmatched bases: 8. The CDR3 is CASSVPGQGGGYTF. For the CDR3, the DNA is TGTGCCAGCAGCGTGCCGGGACAGGGTGGTGGCTACACCTTC.

This chain connects TRBV25-1 to TRBJ1-2; possibly TRBD1 for D (5 bases). CDR3 length: 14 amino acids. Trimming removed 3 bases at V and 3 bases at J, with 11 bases between. The germline V gene has CDR1 MGHDK and CDR2 SYGVNS. CDR3 in DNA: TGTGCCAGCAGTGAGACAGATCCCTACTATGGCTACACCTTC. Residues: CASSETDPYYGYTF.

The chain links TRBV7-3 to TRBJ1-2, with D perhaps TRBD1 (5 bases). Trimming left V 2 bases short and J 8 bases short, with 12 bases between. Germline values: CDR1 SGHTA, CDR2 FQGTGA. The CDR3 loop spans 13 amino acids. CDR3 loop: CASSLYGGGGYTF. For the CDR3, the DNA is TGTGCCAGCAGCTTATATGGGGGAGGAGGCTACACCTTC.

This chain joins TRBV6-2 or TRBV6-3 and TRBJ1-2; D unresolved. Deletions cut 0 bases from V and 8 bases from J, with 13 bases between. Germline V lookup: CDR1 MNHEY, CDR2 SVGEGT. CDR3 length: 14 amino acids. CDR3 residues: CASSYSIESGGYTF. As DNA, the CDR3 is TGTGCCAGCAGTTACTCGATTGAGAGCGGCGGCTACACCTTC.

The chain employs TRBV11-2 and TRBJ2-5, with D possibly TRBD2 on 5 matching bases. The CDR3 loop spans 13 amino acids. The germline gives CDR1 SGHAT, CDR2 FQNNGV. Trimming cost V 5 bases and J 5 bases, with 12 bases left between them. The CDR3 nucleotides read TGTGCCAGCAGCCGTCGGGATGCGGAGACCCAGTACTTC. Encoded protein: CASSRRDAETQYF.

This chain joins TRBV7-2 and TRBJ2-5, with a tentative D call TRBD2 (7 bases). Germline CDR1 reads SGHTA; CDR2 reads FQGNSA. The CDR3 runs 15 residues. Trimming removed 2 bases from V and 4 bases from J, with 14 bases in between. The CDR3: CASSLSGGARETQYF. The CDR3 coding sequence is TGTGCCAGCAGCTTAAGTGGGGGGGCACGAGAGACCCAGTACTTC.

V and J are TRBV6-1 and TRBJ2-7, with D possibly TRBD1 on 7 matching bases. The CDR3 spans 18 residues. V was trimmed by 4 bases and J by 7 bases, leaving 29 bases between them. The germline CDR1 and CDR2 sequences are MNHNS and SASEGT. The CDR3 DNA reads as TGTGCCAGCAGTGCAGTAGCAGGGGGGAATCTCCGAATAGGAGAGCAGTACTTC. It encodes CASSAVAGGNLRIGEQYF.

The V call is TRBV6-5, the J call TRBJ2-1; TRBD1 agrees at 9 bases. Germline V lookup: CDR1 MNHEY, CDR2 SVGAGI. Trimming removed 7 bases from V and 4 bases from J; junction bases left unmatched: 8. The CDR3 covers 15 residues. DNA for the CDR3: TGTGCCAGCACCGAAAGTGGACAGGGGTACAATGAGCAGTTCTTC. This translates into CASTESGQGYNEQFF.

V gene TRBV3-1 (or the pseudogene TRBV3-2) combines with J gene TRBJ2-7, with D perhaps TRBD1 (6 bases). V was clipped by 4 bases and J by 1 base, with 11 bases between them. The CDR3 has 14 amino acids. Germline CDR1 is LGHDT and CDR2 is YNNKEL (reference sequence). The CDR3 DNA reads as TGTGCCAGCAGCCGCAACAGGGTTTCCTACGAGCAGTACTTC. This gives the protein CASSRNRVSYEQYF.

V gene TRBV6-2 or TRBV6-3 combines with J gene TRBJ2-3; 8 bases match TRBD2. Germline V CDR1 and CDR2: MNHEY, SVGEGT. The CDR3 loop spans 12 amino acids. Trimming at V came to 5 bases and at J to 9 bases, leaving 4 bases not matched to a gene. The CDR3: CASSRGGGTQYF. The CDR3 region has the DNA TGTGCCAGCAGTCGGGGGGGAGGGACGCAGTATTTT.

The sample holds a few counts of this clone. This sequence joins TRBV4-2 and TRBJ2-2, with 9 bases identical to TRBD2. CDR3 size: 17 residues. Germline lookup yields CDR1 LGHNA and CDR2 YNFKEQ. V shed 1 base, J shed 2 bases, and the junction held 5 bases outside the gene matches. The CDR3 region has the DNA TGTGCCAGCAGCCAAGGGGCTAGCGGGGCTAACACCGGGGAGCTGTTTTTT. It encodes CASSQGASGANTGELFF.

V and J are TRBV6-5 and TRBJ2-1; possible D gene TRBD1, 6 bases. This CDR3 region has 16 residues. V lost 0 bases to trimming and J lost 2 bases, with 11 bases between them. Germline V gives CDR1 MNHEY, CDR2 SVGAGI. The CDR3 protein is CASSYSGQGTYNEQFF. The CDR3 DNA is TGTGCCAGCAGTTACTCCGGGCAGGGGACCTACAATGAGCAGTTCTTC.

The chain recombines TRBV2 with TRBJ1-6; TRBD1 matches 8 bases. This CDR3 is 15 amino acids long. From germline, CDR1 is SNHLY and CDR2 FYNNEI. The V segment lost 6 bases and the J segment 7 bases; nucleotides outside the gene matches: 8. CDR3 DNA sequence: TGTGCCAGCAGGGACAGGGATGCATACAATTCACCCCTCCACTTT. Its translation: CASRDRDAYNSPLHF.

CDR3 sequence (DNA): TGTGCCAGTAGTATAGCCCTACTACAGGGGACTGAAGCTTTCTTT. Its protein product is CASSIALLQGTEAFF. The chain has TRBV19 and TRBJ1-1; TRBD1 aligns across 7 bases. V lost 1 base, J lost 5 bases, and 7 bases stayed unmatched. The CDR3 runs 15 residues. Germline V gives CDR1 LNHDA, CDR2 SQIVND (reference sequence). Supplemented by reference TRBV19 and TRBJ1-1, the full variable domain reads DGGITQSPKYLFRKEGQNVTLSCEQNLNHDAMYWYRQDPGQGLRLIYYSQIVNDFQKGDIAEGYSVSREKKESFPLTVTSAQKNPTAFYLCASSIALLQGTEAFFGQGTRLTVV.

The V and J genes are TRBV4-1 and TRBJ1-2; 7 bases agree with TRBD1. The CDR3 has 15 amino acids. The V gene's germline CDR1 is MGHRA and CDR2 YSYEKL. J was trimmed by 3 bases and V by 0 bases; bases with no gene match: 4. In DNA form, the CDR3 reads TGCGCCAGCAGCCAAGAATTTGGGACAGACTATGGCTACACCTTC. This sequence encodes CASSQEFGTDYGYTF.

The chain combines TRBV28 with TRBJ1-2; TRBD1 agrees at 7 bases. The germline CDR1 and CDR2 sequences are MDHEN and SYDVKM. V was clipped by 6 bases and J by 3 bases; unmatched bases: 7. This CDR3 is built from 14 residues. CDR3 sequence: CASRGDRIYYGYTF. CDR3 nucleotide sequence: TGTGCCAGCAGGGGGGACAGAATATACTATGGCTACACCTTC.

V usage is TRBV4-2 and J usage is TRBJ2-5, with TRBD2 identical over 7 bases. Germline V gene data show CDR1 as LGHNA and CDR2 as YNFKEQ. With 0 bases clipped from V and 4 bases from J, the junction kept 5 bases outside the gene matches. This CDR3 region has 15 residues. The CDR3 is CASSQDPTSAETQYF. The CDR3 DNA sequence: TGTGCCAGCAGCCAAGACCCCACTAGCGCAGAGACCCAGTACTTC.

This clone has more than one count but fewer than ten. The J gene is TRBJ1-1, the V gene TRBV18, with D possibly matching TRBD1 (6 bases). Germline V gene sequence: CDR1 KGHSH, CDR2 LQKENI. With 0 bases removed from V and 11 bases from J, the gap between germline ends came to 10 bases. This CDR3 is 12 amino acids long. Written as DNA, the CDR3 is TGTGCCAGCTCACCACCAGGCCAGGGGGCTTTCTTT. Its protein product is CASSPPGQGAFF. Drawing the rest from reference TRBV18 and TRBJ1-1, the complete variable domain is NAGVMQNPRHLVRRRGQEARLRCSPMKGHSHVYWYRQLPEEGLKFMVYLQKENIIDESGMPKERFSAEFPKEGPSILRIQQVVRGDSAAYFCASSPPGQGAFFGQGTRLTVV.